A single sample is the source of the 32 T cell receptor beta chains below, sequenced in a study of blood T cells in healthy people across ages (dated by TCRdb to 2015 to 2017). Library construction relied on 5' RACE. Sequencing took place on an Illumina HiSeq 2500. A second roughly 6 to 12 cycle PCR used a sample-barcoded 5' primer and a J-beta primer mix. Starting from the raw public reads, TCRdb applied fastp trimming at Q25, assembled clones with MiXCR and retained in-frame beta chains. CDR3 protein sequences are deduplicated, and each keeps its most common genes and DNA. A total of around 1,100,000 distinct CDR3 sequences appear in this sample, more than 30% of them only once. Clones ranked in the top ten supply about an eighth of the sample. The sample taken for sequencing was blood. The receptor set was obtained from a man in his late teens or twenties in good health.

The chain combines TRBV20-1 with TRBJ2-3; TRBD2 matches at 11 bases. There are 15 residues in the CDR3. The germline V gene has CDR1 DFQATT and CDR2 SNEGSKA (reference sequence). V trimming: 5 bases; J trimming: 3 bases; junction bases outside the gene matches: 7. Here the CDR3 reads CSADPGLAETDTQYF. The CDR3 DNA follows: TGCAGTGCTGACCCGGGACTAGCGGAAACAGATACGCAGTATTTT.

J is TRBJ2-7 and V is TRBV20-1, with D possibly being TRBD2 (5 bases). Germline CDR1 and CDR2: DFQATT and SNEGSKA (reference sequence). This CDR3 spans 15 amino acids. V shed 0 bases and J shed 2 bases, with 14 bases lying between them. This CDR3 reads CSARDSARGPYEQYF. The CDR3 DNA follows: TGCAGTGCTAGAGATTCGGCACGGGGTCCCTACGAGCAGTACTTC.

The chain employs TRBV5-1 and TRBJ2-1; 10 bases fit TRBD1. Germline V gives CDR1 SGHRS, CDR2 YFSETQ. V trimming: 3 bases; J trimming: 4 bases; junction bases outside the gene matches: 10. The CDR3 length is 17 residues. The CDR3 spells CASSSRDRGVRYNEQFF. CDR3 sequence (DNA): TGCGCCAGCAGCTCCCGGGACAGGGGCGTCCGTTACAATGAGCAGTTCTTC.

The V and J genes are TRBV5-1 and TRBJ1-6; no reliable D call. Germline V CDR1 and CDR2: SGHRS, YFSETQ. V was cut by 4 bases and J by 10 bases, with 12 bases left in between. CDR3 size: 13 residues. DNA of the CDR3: TGCGCCAGCAGCCCGGGAAGCGAATCACCCCTCCACTTT. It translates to CASSPGSESPLHF.

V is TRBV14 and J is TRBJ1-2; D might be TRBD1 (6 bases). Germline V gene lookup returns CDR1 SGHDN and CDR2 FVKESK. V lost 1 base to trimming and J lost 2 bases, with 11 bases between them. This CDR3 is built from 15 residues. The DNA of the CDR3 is TGTGCCAGCAGCCAAGTTTCGGGGGGCAACTATGGCTACACCTTC. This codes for CASSQVSGGNYGYTF.

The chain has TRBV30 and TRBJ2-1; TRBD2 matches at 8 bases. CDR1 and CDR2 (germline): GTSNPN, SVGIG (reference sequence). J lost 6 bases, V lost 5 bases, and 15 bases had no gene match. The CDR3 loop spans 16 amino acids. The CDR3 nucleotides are TGTGCCTGGGGGCATGGTAGCGGGGCTAGCGGCAATGAGCAGTTCTTC. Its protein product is CAWGHGSGASGNEQFF.

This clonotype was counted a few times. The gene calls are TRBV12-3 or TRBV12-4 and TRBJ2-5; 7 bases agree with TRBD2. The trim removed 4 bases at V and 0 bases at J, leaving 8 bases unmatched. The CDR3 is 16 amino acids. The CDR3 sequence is CASSWASGTYQETQYF. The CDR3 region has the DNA TGTGCCAGCAGTTGGGCTAGCGGCACGTACCAAGAGACCCAGTACTTC.

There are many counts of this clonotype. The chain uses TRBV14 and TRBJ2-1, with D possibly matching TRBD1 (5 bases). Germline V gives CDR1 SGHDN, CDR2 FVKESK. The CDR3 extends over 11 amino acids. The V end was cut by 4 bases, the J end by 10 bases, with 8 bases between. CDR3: CASSLGHEQFF. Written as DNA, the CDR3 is TGTGCCAGCAGCCTCGGACACGAGCAGTTCTTC.

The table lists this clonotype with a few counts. CDR3 loop: CASSRSGWGVGETQYF. As DNA, the CDR3 is TGTGCCAGCAGTCGCTCAGGGTGGGGAGTTGGAGAGACCCAGTACTTC. The rearrangement uses TRBV6-5 and TRBJ2-7; D is tentatively TRBD1 or TRBD2 (5 bases each). The J call is doubtful: the DNA matches TRBJ2-5 better. Germline CDR1 and CDR2: MNHEY and SVGAGI. This CDR3 is built from 16 residues.

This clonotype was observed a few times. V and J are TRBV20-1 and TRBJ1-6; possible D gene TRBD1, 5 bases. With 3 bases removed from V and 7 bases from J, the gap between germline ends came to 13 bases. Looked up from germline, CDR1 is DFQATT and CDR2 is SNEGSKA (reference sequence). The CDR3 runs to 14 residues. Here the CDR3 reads CSARRGMENSPLHF. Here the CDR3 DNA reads TGCAGTGCTAGGCGGGGGATGGAGAATTCACCCCTCCACTTT.

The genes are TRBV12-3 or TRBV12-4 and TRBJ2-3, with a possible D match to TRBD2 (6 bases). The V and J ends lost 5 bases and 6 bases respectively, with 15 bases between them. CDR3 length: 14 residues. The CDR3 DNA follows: TGTGCCAGCAGTCGGGACTTCCCAGGGGATACGCAGTATTTT. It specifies CASSRDFPGDTQYF.

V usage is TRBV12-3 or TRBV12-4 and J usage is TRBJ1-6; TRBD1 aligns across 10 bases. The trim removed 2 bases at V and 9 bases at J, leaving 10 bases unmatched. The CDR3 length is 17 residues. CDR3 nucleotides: TGTGCCAGCAGTTTAACCTACGGGACAGGGGCTATTTCACCCCTCCACTTT. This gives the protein CASSLTYGTGAISPLHF.

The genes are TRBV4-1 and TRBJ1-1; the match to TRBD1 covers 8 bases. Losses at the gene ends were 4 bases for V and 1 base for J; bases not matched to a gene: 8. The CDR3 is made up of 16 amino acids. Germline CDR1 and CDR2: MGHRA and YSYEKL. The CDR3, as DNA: TGCGCCAGCAGCCCCAGAACCGGGACAGGGAACACTGAAGCTTTCTTT. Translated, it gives CASSPRTGTGNTEAFF.

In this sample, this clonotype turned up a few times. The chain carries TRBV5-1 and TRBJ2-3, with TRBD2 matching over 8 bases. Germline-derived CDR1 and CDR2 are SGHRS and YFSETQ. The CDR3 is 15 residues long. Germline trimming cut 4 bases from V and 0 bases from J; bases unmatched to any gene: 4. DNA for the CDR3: TGCGCCAGCAGCCAATCTAGCGGGAGCACAGATACGCAGTATTTT. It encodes CASSQSSGSTDTQYF.

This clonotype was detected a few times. The CDR3 DNA reads TGCGCCAGCAGCTTGGGGCAGGGCACCACAGATACGCAGTATTTT. Amino acids: CASSLGQGTTDTQYF. The chain carries TRBV5-1 and TRBJ2-3; the D gene is possibly TRBD1 (5 bases). The germline gives CDR1 SGHRS, CDR2 YFSETQ. V dropped 0 bases and J dropped 2 bases, with 10 bases sitting between them. This CDR3 region has 15 residues. Full variable domain (missing parts from reference TRBV5-1 and TRBJ2-3): KAGVTQTPRYLIKTRGQQVTLSCSPISGHRSVSWYQQTPGQGLQFLFEYFSETQRNKGNFPGRFSGRQFSNSRSEMNVSTLELGDSALYLCASSLGQGTTDTQYFGPGTRLTVL.

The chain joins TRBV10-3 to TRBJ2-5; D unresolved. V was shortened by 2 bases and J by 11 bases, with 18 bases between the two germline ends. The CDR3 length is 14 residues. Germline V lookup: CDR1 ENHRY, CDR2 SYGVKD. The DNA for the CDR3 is TGTGCCATCAGTGAGGAGCTTACCCTCCATGAGCAGTACTTC. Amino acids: CAISEELTLHEQYF.

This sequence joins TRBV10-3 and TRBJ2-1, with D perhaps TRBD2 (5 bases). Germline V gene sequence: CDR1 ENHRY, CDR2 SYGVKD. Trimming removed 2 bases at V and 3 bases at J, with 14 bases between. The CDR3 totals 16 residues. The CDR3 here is CAISEAQTNHYNEQFF. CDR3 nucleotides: TGTGCCATCAGTGAGGCCCAGACTAATCACTACAATGAGCAGTTCTTC.

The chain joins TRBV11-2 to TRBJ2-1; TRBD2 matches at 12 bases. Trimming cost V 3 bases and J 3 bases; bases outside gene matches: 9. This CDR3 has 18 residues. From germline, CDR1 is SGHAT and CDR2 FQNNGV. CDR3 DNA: TGTGCCAGCAGCTTGGAGCTAGCGGGGGGGCTTAACTACAATGAGCAGTTCTTC. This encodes CASSLELAGGLNYNEQFF.

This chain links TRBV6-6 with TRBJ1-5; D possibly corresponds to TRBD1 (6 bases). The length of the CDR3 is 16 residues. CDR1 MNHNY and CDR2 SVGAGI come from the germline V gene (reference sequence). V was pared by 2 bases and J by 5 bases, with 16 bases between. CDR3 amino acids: CASSYGNRATDQPQHF. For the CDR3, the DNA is TGTGCCAGCAGTTACGGGAACAGGGCAACCGATCAGCCCCAGCATTTT.

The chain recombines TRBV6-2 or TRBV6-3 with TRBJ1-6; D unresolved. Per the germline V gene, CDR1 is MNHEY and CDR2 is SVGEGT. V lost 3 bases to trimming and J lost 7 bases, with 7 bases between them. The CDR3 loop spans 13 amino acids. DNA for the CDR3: TGTGCCAGCAGTTATACGGTGAATTCACCCCTCCACTTT. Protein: CASSYTVNSPLHF.

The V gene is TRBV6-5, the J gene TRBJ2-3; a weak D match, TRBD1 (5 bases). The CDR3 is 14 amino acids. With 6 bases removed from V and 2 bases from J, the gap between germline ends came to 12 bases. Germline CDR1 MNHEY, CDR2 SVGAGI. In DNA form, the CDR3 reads TGTGCCAGCAGACTCTCAGGGTCCACAGATACGCAGTATTTT. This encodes CASRLSGSTDTQYF.

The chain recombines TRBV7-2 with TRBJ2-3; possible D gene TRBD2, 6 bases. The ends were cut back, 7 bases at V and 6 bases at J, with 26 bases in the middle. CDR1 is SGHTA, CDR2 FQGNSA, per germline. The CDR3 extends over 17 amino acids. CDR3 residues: CASIPTRVAAGWDTQYF. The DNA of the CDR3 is TGTGCCAGCATCCCAACCCGGGTGGCGGCGGGGTGGGATACGCAGTATTTT.

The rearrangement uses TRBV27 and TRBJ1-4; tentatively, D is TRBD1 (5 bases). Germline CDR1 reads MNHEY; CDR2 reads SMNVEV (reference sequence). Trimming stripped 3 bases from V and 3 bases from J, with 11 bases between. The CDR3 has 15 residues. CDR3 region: CASSLTVSPNEKLFF. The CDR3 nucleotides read TGTGCCAGCAGTTTGACAGTTTCTCCTAATGAAAAACTGTTTTTT.

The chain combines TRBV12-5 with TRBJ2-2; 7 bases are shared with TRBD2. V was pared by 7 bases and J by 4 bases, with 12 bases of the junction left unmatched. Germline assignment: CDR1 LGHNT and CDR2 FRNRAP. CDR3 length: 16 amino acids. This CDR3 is CASARAVGGGTGELFF. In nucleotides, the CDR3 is TGTGCTAGTGCCCGAGCGGTGGGGGGGGGCACCGGGGAGCTGTTTTTT.

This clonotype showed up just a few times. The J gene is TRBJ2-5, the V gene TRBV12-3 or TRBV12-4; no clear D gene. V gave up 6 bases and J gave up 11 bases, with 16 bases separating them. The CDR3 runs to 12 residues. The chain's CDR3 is CASSPLGNEQYF. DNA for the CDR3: TGTGCCAGCAGCCCGTTGGGGAATGAGCAGTACTTC.

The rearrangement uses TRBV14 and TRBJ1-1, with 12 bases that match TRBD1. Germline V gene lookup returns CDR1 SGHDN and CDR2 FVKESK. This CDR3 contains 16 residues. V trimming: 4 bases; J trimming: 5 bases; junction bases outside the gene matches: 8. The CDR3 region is CASSPWDRGLYTEAFF. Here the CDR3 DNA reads TGTGCCAGCAGCCCCTGGGACAGGGGGCTTTATACTGAAGCTTTCTTT. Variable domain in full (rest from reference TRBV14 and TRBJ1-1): EAGVTQFPSHSVIEKGQTVTLRCDPISGHDNLYWYRRVMGKEIKFLLHFVKESKQDESGMPNNRFLAERTGGTYSTLKVQPAELEDSGVYFCASSPWDRGLYTEAFFGQGTRLTVV.

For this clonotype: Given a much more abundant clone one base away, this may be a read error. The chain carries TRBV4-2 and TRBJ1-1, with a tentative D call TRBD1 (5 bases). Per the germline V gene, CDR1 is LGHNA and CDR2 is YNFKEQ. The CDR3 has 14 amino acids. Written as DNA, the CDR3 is TGTGCCTGCAGCCAAGATGGGGGGAACACTGAAGCTTTCTTT. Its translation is CACSQDGGNTEAFF.

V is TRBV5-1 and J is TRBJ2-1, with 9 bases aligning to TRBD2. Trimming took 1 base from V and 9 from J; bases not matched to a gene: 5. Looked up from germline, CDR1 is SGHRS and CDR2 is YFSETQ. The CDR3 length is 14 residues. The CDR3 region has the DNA TGCGCCAGCAGCTTGCGACTAGCGGTTTCTGAGCAGTTCTTC. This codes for CASSLRLAVSEQFF.

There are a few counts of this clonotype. CDR3 amino acids: CASSQAGSGGRTDTQYF. The CDR3 nucleotides read TGCGCCAGCAGCCAAGCGGGTAGCGGGGGACGCACAGATACGCAGTATTTT. The chain uses TRBV4-3 and TRBJ2-3; 9 bases map to TRBD2. The CDR3 length is 17 residues. Trimming at V came to 1 base and at J to 1 base, leaving 6 bases not matched to a gene. Germline lookup yields CDR1 LGHNA and CDR2 YSLEER.

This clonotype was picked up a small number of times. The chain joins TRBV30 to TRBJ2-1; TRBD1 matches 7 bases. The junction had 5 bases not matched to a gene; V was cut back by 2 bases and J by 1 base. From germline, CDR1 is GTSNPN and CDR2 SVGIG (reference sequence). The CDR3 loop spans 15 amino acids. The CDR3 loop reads CAWSLGGISYNEQFF. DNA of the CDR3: TGTGCCTGGAGTTTAGGGGGCATTTCCTACAATGAGCAGTTCTTC.

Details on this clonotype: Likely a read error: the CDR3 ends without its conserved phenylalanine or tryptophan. CDR3 DNA: TGCGCCAGCAGCTTAAATAGGGAGGTCGCGAATTCACCCCTCCACTTA. Amino acid sequence: CASSLNREVANSPLHL. The chain links TRBV5-1 to TRBJ1-6; no definite D call. The ends were cut back, 2 bases at V and 7 bases at J, with 16 bases in the middle. Germline V gene lookup returns CDR1 SGHRS and CDR2 YFSETQ. The CDR3 has 16 residues.

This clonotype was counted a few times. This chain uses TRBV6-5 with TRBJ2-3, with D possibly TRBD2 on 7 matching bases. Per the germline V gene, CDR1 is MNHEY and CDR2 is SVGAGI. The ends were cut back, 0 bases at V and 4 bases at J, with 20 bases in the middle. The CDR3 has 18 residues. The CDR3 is CASSYSTGRGPLADTQYF. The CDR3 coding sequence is TGTGCCAGCAGTTACTCGACGGGGCGGGGGCCTCTGGCAGATACGCAGTATTTT.